Detailed here is one T cell receptor (beta chain). Trimming took 4 bases from V and 4 from J, leaving 20 bases between them. This CDR3 comprises 16 residues. Germline V CDR1 and CDR2: MDHEN, SYDVKM. The sample comes from a study of blood T cell repertoires in COVID-19. Clones were sequenced by immunoSEQ multiplex PCR, and TCRdb holds only the in-frame ones, with some missing. In the table there are about 180,000 clones, roughly 82% of which are singletons. Recruitment covered fewer than 25 US areas and drew participants whose ages spanned roughly 18 to 100 years. Cohorts were determined from participant-reported clinical history. The study counted Cohort 3 donors as recovered given two negative PCRs, clearance, or symptom resolution.

The sequence came from a woman aged 30 to 39 who had recovered from COVID-19. J is TRBJ2-7 and V is TRBV28; perhaps TRBD1 as D (5 bases). Sequencing was done on a sample of PBMCs or T cells enriched from blood (not recorded which). In DNA, the CDR3 is TGTGCCAGCAGTTCAACCCCCTGGGGCTCGGGTTACGAGCAGTACTTC. Translating gives CASSSTPWGSGYEQYF.